This TCR beta chain was recorded in a study of shared clonotypes between healthy human individuals. Study overall: The cohort had a couple of women and three men, ages 18 to 49.

Naive CD8 isolation took CD45RO-negative cells positively selected for CCR7 and excluded terminally differentiated effector memory CD45RA+ cells. Germline values: CDR1 SGDLS, CDR2 YYNGEE. V lost 4 bases, J lost 3 bases, and 20 bases stayed unmatched. CDR3 size: 19 residues. Some clones are missing from TCRdb's copy, which holds only in-frame ones; the method was immunoSEQ multiplex PCR. The sample comprises about 680,000 clones, about 90% of which are singletons, and 24% rests with the top ten. This receptor was identified in a man aged 25 to 45 in good health. This chain connects TRBV9 to TRBJ2-7, with 9 bases aligning to TRBD1. Material for sequencing was naive CD8+ T cells sorted from blood. The CDR3 spells CASSPTTGTGSHPNYEQYF. The CDR3 DNA reads as TGTGCCAGCAGCCCTACCACCGGGACAGGGTCGCATCCCAACTACGAGCAGTACTTC.